This passage covers 11 T cell receptor beta chains from one sample sequenced in a study of response to subunit inactivated influenza vaccine. Using its own MiXCR run on the RT-PCR reads, TCRdb lists one record per CDR3 protein. The table has about 780,000 distinct CDR3 sequences, roughly 18% seen once. The sample was PBMCs from blood, taken 5 days after vaccination. Receptors originate from a man aged 50-60 years who received an inactivated influenza vaccine.

The V call is TRBV6-2 or TRBV6-3, the J call TRBJ2-1, with TRBD1 matching over 12 bases. This CDR3 contains 17 residues. V lost 1 base to trimming and J lost 4 bases; unmatched junction nucleotides: 5. Germline CDR1 MNHEY, CDR2 SVGEGT. CDR3 sequence (DNA): TGTGCCAGCAGTTACTTGACGGGACAGGGGGCTTACAATGAGCAGTTCTTC. It yields the protein CASSYLTGQGAYNEQFF.

This clonotype was observed a few times. The CDR3 region is CASEQVYNSPLHF. The CDR3 bases are TGTGCCAGCGAACAGGTCTATAATTCACCCCTCCACTTT. The chain joins TRBV5-5 to TRBJ1-6; D is possibly TRBD1 (5 bases). The V gene lost 7 bases and the J gene lost 3 bases, with 8 bases spanning the gap. This CDR3 has 13 amino acids. Germline CDR1 and CDR2: SGHKS and YYEKEE (reference sequence). Together with reference TRBV5-5 and TRBJ1-6, the CDR3 gives the full variable domain: DAGVTQSPTHLIKTRGQQVTLRCSPISGHKSVSWYQQVLGQGPQFIFQYYEKEERGRGNFPDRFSARQFPNYSSELNVNALLLGDSALYLCASEQVYNSPLHFGNGTRLTVT.

This clonotype has a handful of counts. V usage is TRBV4-3 and J usage is TRBJ2-1, with D perhaps matching TRBD2 (6 bases). The V gene's germline CDR1 is LGHNA and CDR2 YSLEER. CDR3 size: 17 residues. Deletions cut 0 bases from V and 4 bases from J, with 16 bases between. The CDR3 coding sequence is TGCGCCAGCAGCCAAGATCTGGTGCGGGAAACGTACAATGAGCAGTTCTTC. Translated, it gives CASSQDLVRETYNEQFF.

The V call is TRBV9, the J call TRBJ2-1, with 8 bases that match TRBD2. The ends lost 4 bases at V and 4 bases at J; junction bases unmatched: 7. This CDR3 has 15 residues. Germline assignment: CDR1 SGDLS and CDR2 YYNGEE. As DNA, the CDR3 is TGTGCCAGCAGCCCGACAGCGGGAGTATACAATGAGCAGTTCTTC. This gives the protein CASSPTAGVYNEQFF.

Remarks on this clonotype: It may be a read error: a sequence one base away is much more abundant. The rearrangement links TRBV10-3 to TRBJ2-3, with 8 bases identical to TRBD2. There are 14 residues in the CDR3. Germline V gene data show CDR1 as ENHRY and CDR2 as SYGVKD. This CDR3 is CAIRAGASTDTQCF. In DNA, the CDR3 is TGTGCCATCCGAGCGGGAGCTAGCACAGATACGCAGTGTTTT.

This clonotype was found many times. The chain joins TRBV20-1 to TRBJ2-7; 9 bases are a match to TRBD1. This CDR3 contains 16 residues. In germline, CDR1 is DFQATT, CDR2 SNEGSKA (reference sequence). V trimming: 1 base; J trimming: 4 bases; junction bases outside the gene matches: 11. The CDR3 protein is CSARGTRGQGLYEQYF. Written as DNA, the CDR3 is TGCAGTGCTAGAGGAACGAGGGGACAGGGCCTATACGAGCAGTACTTC.

This clonotype was counted between two and nine times. This sequence joins TRBV6-5 and TRBJ1-1; the D gene is possibly TRBD1 (5 bases). This CDR3 has 14 residues. From germline, CDR1 is MNHEY and CDR2 SVGAGI. Between the trimmed V and J ends, which lost 3 bases and 1 base, there was a span of 9 bases. The CDR3 loop is CASSYTQGNTEAFF. In DNA, the CDR3 is TGTGCCAGCAGTTATACCCAGGGGAACACTGAAGCTTTCTTT.

DNA for the CDR3: TGTGCCAGCAGCGTAGGGACAGGGGTCTACGAGCAGTACTTC. Its protein product is CASSVGTGVYEQYF. The chain uses TRBV9 and TRBJ2-7; 9 positions match TRBD1. The CDR3 has 14 residues. Germline assignment: CDR1 SGDLS and CDR2 YYNGEE. J lost 3 bases, V lost 0 bases, and 1 base had no gene match.

This chain connects TRBV7-2 to TRBJ1-5; TRBD1 is a possible D gene (6 bases). Trimming took off 0 bases at V and 4 bases at J, with 13 bases between the two ends. The CDR3 contains 16 residues. Germline V gene data show CDR1 as SGHTA and CDR2 as FQGNSA. CDR3 in DNA: TGTGCCAGCAGCTTAGCGTTCATAGGGGGGAATCAGCCCCAGCATTTT. It encodes CASSLAFIGGNQPQHF.

This clonotype was picked up a small number of times. The chain employs TRBV25-1 and TRBJ1-5; 7 nucleotides align to TRBD1. J lost 5 bases, V lost 3 bases, and 4 bases had no gene match. Germline V gives CDR1 MGHDK, CDR2 SYGVNS. The CDR3 runs to 14 residues. The CDR3: CASSETGHHQPQHF. The CDR3 bases are TGTGCCAGCAGTGAGACAGGGCATCATCAGCCCCAGCATTTT.

This clonotype was seen only a few times. Written as DNA, the CDR3 is TGTGCTAGTGGAAAGGACGGATCCTACGAGCAGTACTTC. This gives the protein CASGKDGSYEQYF. V gene TRBV12-5 combines with J gene TRBJ2-7; D gene unclear. The V end was cut by 6 bases, the J end by 1 base, with 10 bases between. This CDR3 comprises 13 residues. Germline assignment: CDR1 LGHNT and CDR2 FRNRAP.